This TCR beta chain was recorded in a study of cytomegalovirus exposure and HLA in healthy donors. The study, taken as a whole, reports: Some V segments (TRBV6-2 and TRBV6-3 among them) were excluded as indistinguishable.

On this clone itself: Antigen unknown.

The PCR employed 60 Vbeta primers together with 13 Jbeta primers. The repertoire was sequenced with immunoSEQ multiplex PCR; TCRdb's copy has only in-frame clones and lacks some. The sample yields more than 110,000 clones, 60% to 85% seen once. CDR3 length equals 14 residues. Per germline, CDR1 SGHTA and CDR2 FQGNSA. V dropped 5 bases and J dropped 6; count of bases not matched to a gene: 5. This sequence was found in a man aged 40-55 years in good health and CMV-seropositive. The chain is built from TRBV7-2 and TRBJ1-2, with 11 bases identical to TRBD1. The specimen was PBMCs. CDR3 amino acids: CASSPLDRGHGYTF. The CDR3 bases are TGTGCCAGCAGCCCGCTGGACAGGGGGCATGGCTACACCTTC.